The rows below give T cell receptor beta chains drawn from one sample of a study of breast tumors, draining lymph nodes, adjacent tissues. From the multiplex PCR reads, TCRdb called clonotypes with MiXCR, one entry per CDR3 protein. The table lists 150,000 to 200,000 distinct CDR3 sequences, roughly a third of them singletons. Sequenced input: axillary lymph node tissue. The receptors stem from a female donor with breast cancer. Some clones in this sample may be carry-over from other donors' samples. Each CDR3 is given with its conserved first and last residue. A D gene is named only where the DNA matches it firmly. The size field is filled for only some rows; it gives once, few, many or a size class.

D gene,J gene,clone size,V gene,CDR3 DNA,CDR3 protein
-,TRBJ1-6,many,TRBV10-3,TGTGCCATCAGTGAGGACTCCTTGAGCTCCTATAATTCACCCCTCCACTTT,CAISEDSLSSYNSPLHF
TRBD2,TRBJ2-5,many,TRBV6-5,TGTGCCAGCAGTCGCGCGACTAGCGGGGGGGAGACCCAGTACTTC,CASSRATSGGETQYF
-,TRBJ1-2,many,TRBV5-6,TGTGCCAGCAGCTTGCGGGGGACGACTATGGGCTACACCTTC,CASSLRGTTMGYTF
-,TRBJ1-5,few,TRBV6-5,TGTGCCAGCAGTCACGGGGAGCTGGGCCAGCCCCAGCATTTT,CASSHGELGQPQHF
-,TRBJ2-5,-,TRBV7-2,TGTGCCAGCAGCCCCTTTAGCGGGACAGGGAGGAAAGAGACCCAGTACTTC,CASSPFSGTGRKETQYF
TRBD2,TRBJ2-1,-,TRBV6-1,TGTGCCAGCAGAGGACTAGCGGGAGCCCTCGGTGAGCAGTTCTTC,CASRGLAGALGEQFF
TRBD1,TRBJ2-7,many,TRBV25-1,TGTGCCAGCAGTGATAGGACAGGGGACGAGCAGTACTTC,CASSDRTGDEQYF
TRBD2,TRBJ2-2,-,TRBV12-3/TRBV12-4,TGTGCCAGCAGTCTTGAGGCGGGAGCTGGGAAGCTGTTTTTT,CASSLEAGAGKLFF
-,TRBJ2-1,-,TRBV3-1,TGTGCCAGCAGCCAAGACAGTTCCATCTTTCCCTACAATGAGCAGTTCTTC,CASSQDSSIFPYNEQFF
TRBD1,TRBJ2-4,few,TRBV11-2,TGTGCCAGCAGCTTTTCGGACAGGAGGAACATTCAGTACTTC,CASSFSDRRNIQYF
-,TRBJ1-2,few,TRBV6-2/TRBV6-3,TGTGCCAGCAGTTACTCGAACAGAGACTATGGCTACACCTTC,CASSYSNRDYGYTF
-,TRBJ2-5,many,TRBV7-9,TGTGCCAGCAGCTCCCCCAGCCGGACCCAGTACTTC,CASSSPSRTQYF
-,TRBJ2-7,many,TRBV5-4,TGTGCCAGCAGCCAGGGACAAAAGTTGGGCTACGAGCAGTACTTC,CASSQGQKLGYEQYF
TRBD2,TRBJ2-5,many,TRBV7-6,TGTGCCAGCAGCTTTTCGGGAGGACGGCAAGAGACCCAGTACTTC,CASSFSGGRQETQYF
TRBD2,TRBJ2-3,many,TRBV6-6,TGTGCCAGCAGTTACTGGGCTAGCGGATCACGCACAGATACGCAGTATTTT,CASSYWASGSRTDTQYF
TRBD2,TRBJ2-3,-,TRBV27,TGTGCCAGCAACGGGCGGGAGAAAGGGTGGGATACGCAGTATTTT,CASNGREKGWDTQYF
TRBD1,TRBJ1-5,many,TRBV12-3/TRBV12-4,TGTGCCAGCAGTAAGGGACAGGGGGAAAGAAATCAGCCCCAGCATTTT,CASSKGQGERNQPQHF
-,TRBJ1-5,-,TRBV30,TGTGCCTGGAGCGCCGAAGGGTCTCAGCCCCAGCATTTT,CAWSAEGSQPQHF
TRBD1,TRBJ2-7,many,TRBV27,TGTGCCAGCAGTTCTACACCGGGACAGCATCTCGAGCAGTACTTC,CASSSTPGQHLEQYF
TRBD2,TRBJ2-3,many,TRBV12-3/TRBV12-4,TGTGCCAGCAGTTGGCTAGCGGGCCATAGCACAGATACGCAGTATTTT,CASSWLAGHSTDTQYF
TRBD1,TRBJ2-3,many,TRBV5-1,TGCGCCAGCAGCCCGTGGACAGGGGGCACAGATACGCAGTATTTT,CASSPWTGGTDTQYF
TRBD2,TRBJ2-1,-,TRBV6-5,TGTGCCAGCAGTTACTCCGCTAGCGGGGGCTCCTACAATGAGCAGTTCTTC,CASSYSASGGSYNEQFF
TRBD1,TRBJ1-2,many,TRBV12-3/TRBV12-4,TGTGCCAGCAGTTTAGGAGACAGGGCCAATAACTATGGCTACACCTTC,CASSLGDRANNYGYTF
TRBD1,TRBJ2-5,many,TRBV12-3/TRBV12-4,TGTGCCAGCAGTGTACCCCGGGACAGGGGGCTTCAAGAGACCCAGTACTTC,CASSVPRDRGLQETQYF
-,TRBJ2-1,many,TRBV6-5,TGTGCCAGCAGTTGGAGGTTCTACAATGAGCAGTTCTTC,CASSWRFYNEQFF
-,TRBJ2-5,many,TRBV9,TGTGCCAGCAGCATATCCCCCGGGACTGTGTACCAAGAGACCCAGTACTTC,CASSISPGTVYQETQYF
-,TRBJ2-1,-,TRBV7-2,TGTGCCAGCAGCGTACAGGGTAGTACCTGCAATGAGCAGTTCTTC,CASSVQGSTCNEQFF
-,TRBJ2-7,many,TRBV11-3,TGTGCCAGCAGCTTAGGTAGATGGAGGGTCCGCTCCTACGAGCAGTACTTC,CASSLGRWRVRSYEQYF
-,TRBJ2-7,many,TRBV20-1,TGCAGTGCTGCCGACACTGACAGGTCCAGGCTTCACGAGCAGTACTTC,CSAADTDRSRLHEQYF
-,TRBJ1-5,once,TRBV10-1,TGCGCCAGCAGTGTAGGAAACAGGGTCCCCTACGAGCATTTT,CASSVGNRVPYEHF
-,TRBJ1-2,many,TRBV5-5,TGTGCCAGCAGCTTGCTTTTGGGGCCTAGCTATGGCTACACCTTC,CASSLLLGPSYGYTF
-,TRBJ1-1,-,TRBV11-3,TGTGCCAGCATCTTTGTTAGGGGTACGAACACTGAAGCTTTCTTT,CASIFVRGTNTEAFF
TRBD2,TRBJ2-3,many,TRBV11-2,TGTGCCAGCAGCACGCACCCTCCTAGCGGGAGTTTTACAGATACGCAGTATTTT,CASSTHPPSGSFTDTQYF
-,TRBJ1-4,once,TRBV20-1,TGCAGTGCTAGAGACTCGCCAGGGATCGAAAAACTGTTTTTT,CSARDSPGIEKLFF
TRBD2,TRBJ2-2,-,TRBV2,TGTGCCAGCAGAGGACTAGCGAACACCGGGGAGCTGTTTTTT,CASRGLANTGELFF
-,TRBJ2-6,-,TRBV7-8,TGTGCCAGCAGCCCAGGGTCTGGGGGCAACGTCCTGACTTTC,CASSPGSGGNVLTF
-,TRBJ1-1,-,TRBV7-9,TGTGCCAGCAGGCGGGCAGGGGAGAACACTGAAGCTTTCTTT,CASRRAGENTEAFF
-,TRBJ2-7,many,TRBV20-1,TGCAGTGCTAGAGATTTGGGAGGCCCTGCATACGAGCAGTACTTC,CSARDLGGPAYEQYF
-,TRBJ1-3,many,TRBV2,TGTGCCAGCAGTGAGAATGCAGGGGCTGGAAACACCATATATTTT,CASSENAGAGNTIYF
-,TRBJ1-1,-,TRBV5-8,TGTGCCAGCAGGTCGGGGGTGGAATCCACTGAAGCTTTCTTT,CASRSGVESTEAFF
TRBD1,TRBJ1-5,many,TRBV19,TGTGCCAGTAGGAGCGCAGGGGGTCCGGGCAATCAGCCCCAGCATTTT,CASRSAGGPGNQPQHF
TRBD1,TRBJ2-1,many,TRBV5-5,TGTGCCAGCAGCTGGGGACAGGGGGCCAACAATGAGCAGTTCTTC,CASSWGQGANNEQFF
-,TRBJ2-7,many,TRBV7-9,TGTGCCAGCAGCGCGCGGAGCTCTTACGAGCAGTACTTC,CASSARSSYEQYF
-,TRBJ1-2,many,TRBV9,TGTGCCAGCAGCGGCAGGGTTCACTATGGCTACACCTTC,CASSGRVHYGYTF
TRBD1,TRBJ1-5,-,TRBV19,TGTGCCAGCAAAGGGGGGGGGAATACAGGGGGAAGGGATCTGGGTAATCAGCCCCAGCATTTT,CASKGGGNTGGRDLGNQPQHF
-,TRBJ1-2,many,TRBV18,TGTGCCGCGAGGGGCCCCTACTATGGCTACACCTTC,CAARGPYYGYTF
-,TRBJ1-1,few,TRBV25-1,TGTGCCAGCAGTGAAAGACGAGGGAACACTGAAGCTTTCTTT,CASSERRGNTEAFF